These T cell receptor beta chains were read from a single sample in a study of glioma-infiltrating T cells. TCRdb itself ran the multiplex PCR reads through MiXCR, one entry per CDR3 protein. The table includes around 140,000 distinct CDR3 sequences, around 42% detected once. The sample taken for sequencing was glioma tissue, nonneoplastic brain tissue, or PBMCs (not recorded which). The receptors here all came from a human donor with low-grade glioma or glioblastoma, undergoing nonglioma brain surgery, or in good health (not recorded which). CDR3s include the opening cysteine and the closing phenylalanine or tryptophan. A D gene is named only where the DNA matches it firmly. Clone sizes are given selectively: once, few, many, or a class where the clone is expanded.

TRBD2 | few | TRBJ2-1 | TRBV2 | TGTGCCAGCAGTGGGGCTAGCGGTTACAATGAGCAGTTCTTC | CASSGASGYNEQFF
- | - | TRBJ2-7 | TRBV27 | TGTGCCACGGGACGGAGCTCCTACGAGCAGTACTTC | CATGRSSYEQYF
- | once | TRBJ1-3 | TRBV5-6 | TGTGCCAGCAGCCGTCGGCTTTCTGGAAACACCATATATTTT | CASSRRLSGNTIYF
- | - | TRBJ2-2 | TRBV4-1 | TGCGCCAGCAGCCAAGAATCCCTGGCCGGGGAGCTGTTTTTT | CASSQESLAGELFF
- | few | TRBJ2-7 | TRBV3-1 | TGTGCCAGCAGCCAATCTGATCGCTACGAGCAGTACTTC | CASSQSDRYEQYF
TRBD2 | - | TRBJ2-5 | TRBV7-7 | TGTGCTAGCAGCTTAATAGCGGGTCGGCAAGAGACCCAGTACTTC | CASSLIAGRQETQYF
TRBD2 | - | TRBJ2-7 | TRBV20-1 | TGCAGTGCTAGAGTTGATAGCGGGAGGATCGACGAGCAGTACTTC | CSARVDSGRIDEQYF
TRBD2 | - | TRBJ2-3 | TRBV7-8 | TGTGCCAGCAGCTTAGCGGGGCTAGCGGGGTCAAGTACGCAGTATTTT | CASSLAGLAGSSTQYF
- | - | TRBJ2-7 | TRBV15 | TGTGCCACCAGCATAGAAGTAGAGGGAGGCGTATACGAGCAGTACTTC | CATSIEVEGGVYEQYF
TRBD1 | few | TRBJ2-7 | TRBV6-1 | TGTGCCAGCACCGACAGGGCCTACGAGCAGTACTTC | CASTDRAYEQYF